The sequence of this TCR beta chain was determined in a study of tumor-infiltrating lymphocytes in primary liver carcinoma. Study background: Treatment of the patients' primary liver carcinoma consisted of surgical resection. General study findings and limits: With p = 0.039, the top-250-clone fraction in tumors significantly exceeded that in blood.

The source of the blood RNA was unsorted whole blood, and germline DNA was extracted as well. As to this clonotype: Its antigen remains unknown. A clone one base away is much larger, so this may be a read error.

Germline CDR1 and CDR2: MGHRA and YSYEKL. The CDR3 extends over 17 amino acids. A primer in the constant region served to generate TCR beta cDNA from roughly 520 ng of total RNA. Construction of TCR beta libraries relied on three successive nested multiplex PCR rounds employing slightly modified ARM-PCR. Rounds one and two of PCR, each of around 11 cycles, were primed with TRBV1-TRBV30 forward primers and a C-beta reverse primer. TCRdb passed the multiplex PCR reads through MiXCR, listing each CDR3 protein once. The sample includes almost 200,000 distinct CDR3 sequences, around 60% of them seen just once.

This clonotype was sampled from a woman aged 60-75 years with primary liver carcinoma and hepatitis B virus infection. Sequences were obtained from peripheral blood. The chain joins TRBV4-1 to TRBJ2-3; TRBD1 might be the D (6 bases). Written as DNA, the CDR3 is TGCGTCAGCAGCATTACAGGGTCCTCACATAGCACAGATACGCAGTATTTT. It yields the protein CVSSITGSSHSTDTQYF.